The T cell receptor beta chain under discussion was sequenced for a study of cytomegalovirus exposure and HLA in healthy donors. Study results and caveats: HLA alleles showed associations with 16,951 TCR beta sequences in a later analysis, at a 0.05 false discovery rate. The CMV antigen specificity of a few CMV-associated chains was confirmed through in vitro analysis.

Amplification used 60 Vbeta primers and 13 Jbeta primers. Generated by immunoSEQ multiplex PCR, the TCRdb table keeps only in-frame clones and is missing some. The profile shows about 130,000 clones, 9.7% of them singletons. This clone has more than one count but fewer than ten. Its antigen is currently unknown. Donors showed nominal health when sampled, although they likely had unrecorded immune exposures. The CDR3 has 15 amino acids. V lost 1 base and J 3 bases, leaving 10 bases between the germline ends. CDR1 is MGHRA, CDR2 YSYEKL, per germline. The receptor was derived from a man aged 45-60 years in good health and CMV-seronegative. This chain links TRBV4-1 with TRBJ2-1, with D tentatively TRBD1 (6 bases). Material for sequencing was PBMCs. The CDR3 spells CASSQGDTNYNEQFF. In DNA form, the CDR3 reads TGCGCCAGCAGCCAAGGGGACACCAACTACAATGAGCAGTTCTTC.